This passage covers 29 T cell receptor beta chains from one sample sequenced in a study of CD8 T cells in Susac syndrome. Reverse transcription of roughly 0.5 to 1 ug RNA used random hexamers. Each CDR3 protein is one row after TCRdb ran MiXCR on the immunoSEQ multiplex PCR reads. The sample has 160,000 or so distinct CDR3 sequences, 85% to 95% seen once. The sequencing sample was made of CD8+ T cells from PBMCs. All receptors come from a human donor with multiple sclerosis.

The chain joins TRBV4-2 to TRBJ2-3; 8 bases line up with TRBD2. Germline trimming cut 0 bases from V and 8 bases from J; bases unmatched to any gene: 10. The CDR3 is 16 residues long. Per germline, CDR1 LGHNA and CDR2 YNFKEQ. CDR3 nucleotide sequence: TGTGCCAGCAGCCAAGACGAATCGGGACTAGGGGGTACGCAGTATTTT. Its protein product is CASSQDESGLGGTQYF.

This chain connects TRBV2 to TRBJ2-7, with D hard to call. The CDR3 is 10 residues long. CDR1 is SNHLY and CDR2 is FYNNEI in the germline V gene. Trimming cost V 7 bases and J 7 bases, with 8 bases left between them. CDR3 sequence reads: CASTGREQYF. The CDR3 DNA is TGTGCCAGCACCGGAAGGGAGCAGTACTTC.

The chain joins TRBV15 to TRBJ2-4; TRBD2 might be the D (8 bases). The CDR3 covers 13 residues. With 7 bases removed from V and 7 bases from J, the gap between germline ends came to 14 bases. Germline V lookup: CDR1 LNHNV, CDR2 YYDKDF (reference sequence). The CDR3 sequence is CATTSGGGNIQYF. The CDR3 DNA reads TGTGCCACCACTTCGGGAGGGGGCAACATTCAGTACTTC.

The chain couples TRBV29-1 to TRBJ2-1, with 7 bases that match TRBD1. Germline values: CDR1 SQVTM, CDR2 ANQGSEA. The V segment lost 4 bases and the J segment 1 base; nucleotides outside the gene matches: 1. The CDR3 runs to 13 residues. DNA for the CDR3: TGCAGCGTTGCGGGACAGTCCTACAATGAGCAGTTCTTC. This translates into CSVAGQSYNEQFF.

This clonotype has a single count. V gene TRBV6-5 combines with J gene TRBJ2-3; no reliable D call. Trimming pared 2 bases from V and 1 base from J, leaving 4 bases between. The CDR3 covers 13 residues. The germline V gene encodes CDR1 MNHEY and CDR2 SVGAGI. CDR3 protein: CASSYRGTDTQYF. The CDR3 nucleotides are TGTGCCAGCAGTTACAGGGGCACAGATACGCAGTATTTT.

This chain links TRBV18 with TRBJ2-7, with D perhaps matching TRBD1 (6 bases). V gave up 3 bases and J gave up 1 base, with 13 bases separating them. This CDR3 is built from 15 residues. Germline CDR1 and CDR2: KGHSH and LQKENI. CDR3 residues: CASSPTDSPSYEQYF. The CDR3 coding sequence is TGTGCCAGCTCACCCACGGACAGCCCGTCCTACGAGCAGTACTTC.

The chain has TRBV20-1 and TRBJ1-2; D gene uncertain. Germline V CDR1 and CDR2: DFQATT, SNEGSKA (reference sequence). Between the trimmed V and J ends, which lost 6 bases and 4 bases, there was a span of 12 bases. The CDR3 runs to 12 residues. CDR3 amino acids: CSADPRGYGYTF. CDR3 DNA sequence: TGCAGTGCCGATCCCCGTGGCTATGGCTACACCTTC.

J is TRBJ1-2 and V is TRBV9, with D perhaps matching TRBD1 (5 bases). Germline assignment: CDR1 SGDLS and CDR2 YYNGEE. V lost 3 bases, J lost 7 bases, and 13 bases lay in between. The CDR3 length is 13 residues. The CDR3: CASSAEKRGGYTF. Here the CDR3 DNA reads TGTGCCAGCAGCGCCGAAAAGAGGGGTGGCTACACCTTC.

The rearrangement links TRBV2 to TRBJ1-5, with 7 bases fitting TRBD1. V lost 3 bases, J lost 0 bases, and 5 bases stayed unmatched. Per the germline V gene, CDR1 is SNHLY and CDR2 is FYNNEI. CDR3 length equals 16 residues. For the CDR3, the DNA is TGTGCCAGCAGTGAGGGACAGTCGCTTAGCAATCAGCCCCAGCATTTT. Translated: CASSEGQSLSNQPQHF.

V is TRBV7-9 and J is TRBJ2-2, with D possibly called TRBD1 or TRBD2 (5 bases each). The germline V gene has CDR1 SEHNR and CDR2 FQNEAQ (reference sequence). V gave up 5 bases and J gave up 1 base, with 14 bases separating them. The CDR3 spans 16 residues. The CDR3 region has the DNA TGTGCCAGCAGCCTCCCTATGGGGGAGAACACCGGGGAGCTGTTTTTT. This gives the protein CASSLPMGENTGELFF.

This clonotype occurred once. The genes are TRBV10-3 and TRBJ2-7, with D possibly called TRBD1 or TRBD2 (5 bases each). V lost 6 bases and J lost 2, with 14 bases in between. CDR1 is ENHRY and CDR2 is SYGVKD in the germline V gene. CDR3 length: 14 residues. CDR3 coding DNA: TGTGCCATCAGGGTGGGGACGGAAACCTACGAGCAGTACTTC. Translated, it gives CAIRVGTETYEQYF.

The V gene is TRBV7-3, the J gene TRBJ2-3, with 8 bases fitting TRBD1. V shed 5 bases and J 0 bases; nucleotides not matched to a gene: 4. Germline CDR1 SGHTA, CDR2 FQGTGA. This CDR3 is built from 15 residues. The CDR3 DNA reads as TGTGCCAGCAGCAAGGGACAGGCTAGCACAGATACGCAGTATTTT. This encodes CASSKGQASTDTQYF.

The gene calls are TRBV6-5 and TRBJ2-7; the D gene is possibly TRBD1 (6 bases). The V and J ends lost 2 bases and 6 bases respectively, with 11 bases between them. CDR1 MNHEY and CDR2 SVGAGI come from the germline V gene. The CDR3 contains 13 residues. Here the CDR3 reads CASSYTQGTEQYF. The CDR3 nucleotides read TGTGCCAGCAGTTACACACAGGGAACCGAGCAGTACTTC.

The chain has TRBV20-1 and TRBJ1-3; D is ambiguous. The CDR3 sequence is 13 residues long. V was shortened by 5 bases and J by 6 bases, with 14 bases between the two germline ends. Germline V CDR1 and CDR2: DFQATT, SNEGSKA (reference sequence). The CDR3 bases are TGCAGTGCTCTCCTCAGTTTGGAAAACACCATATATTTT. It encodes CSALLSLENTIYF.

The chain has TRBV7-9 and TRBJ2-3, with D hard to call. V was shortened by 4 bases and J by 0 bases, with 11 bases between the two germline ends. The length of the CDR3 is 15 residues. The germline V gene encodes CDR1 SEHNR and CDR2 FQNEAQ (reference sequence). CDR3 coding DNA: TGTGCCAGCAGCTCAACGACGGCTAGCACAGATACGCAGTATTTT. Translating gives CASSSTTASTDTQYF.

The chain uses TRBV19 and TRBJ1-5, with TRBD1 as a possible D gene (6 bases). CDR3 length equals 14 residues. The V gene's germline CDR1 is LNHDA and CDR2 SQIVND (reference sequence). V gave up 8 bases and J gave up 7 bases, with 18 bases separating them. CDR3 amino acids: CASLRTGGRQPQHF. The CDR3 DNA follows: TGTGCCAGTCTGAGGACGGGGGGCCGACAGCCCCAGCATTTT.

The CDR3 loop reads CASRTGNGYTF. The CDR3 region has the DNA TGTGCCAGCCGTACTGGGAATGGCTACACCTTC. This chain links TRBV9 with TRBJ1-2; D gene uncertain. The germline gives CDR1 SGDLS, CDR2 YYNGEE. The CDR3 sequence is 11 residues long. V was clipped by 7 bases and J by 6 bases, with 10 bases between them.

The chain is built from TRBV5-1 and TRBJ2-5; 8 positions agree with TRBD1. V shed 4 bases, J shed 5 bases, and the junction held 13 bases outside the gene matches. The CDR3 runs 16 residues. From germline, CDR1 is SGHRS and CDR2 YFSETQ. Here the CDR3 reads CASSHWEMRQGETQYF. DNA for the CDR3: TGCGCCAGCAGCCACTGGGAGATGCGACAGGGGGAGACCCAGTACTTC.

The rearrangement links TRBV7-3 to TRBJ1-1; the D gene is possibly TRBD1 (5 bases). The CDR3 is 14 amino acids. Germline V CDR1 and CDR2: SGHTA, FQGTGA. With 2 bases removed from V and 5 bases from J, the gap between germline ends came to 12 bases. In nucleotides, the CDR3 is TGTGCCAGCAGCTTAGGGGGGACGGCGACTGAAGCTTTCTTT. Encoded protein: CASSLGGTATEAFF.

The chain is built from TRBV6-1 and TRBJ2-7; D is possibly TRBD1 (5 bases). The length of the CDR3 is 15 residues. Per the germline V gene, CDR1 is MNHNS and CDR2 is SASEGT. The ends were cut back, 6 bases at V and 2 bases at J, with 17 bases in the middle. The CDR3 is CASSRHPDKTYEQYF. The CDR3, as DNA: TGTGCCAGCAGCCGACACCCGGACAAAACCTACGAGCAGTACTTC.

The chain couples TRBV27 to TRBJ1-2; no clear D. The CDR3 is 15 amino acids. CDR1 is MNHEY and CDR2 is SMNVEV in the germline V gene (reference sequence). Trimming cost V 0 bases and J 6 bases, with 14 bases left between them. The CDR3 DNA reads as TGTGCCAGCAGTTTATCGCGTGGGCTCGACGATGGCTACACCTTC. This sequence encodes CASSLSRGLDDGYTF.

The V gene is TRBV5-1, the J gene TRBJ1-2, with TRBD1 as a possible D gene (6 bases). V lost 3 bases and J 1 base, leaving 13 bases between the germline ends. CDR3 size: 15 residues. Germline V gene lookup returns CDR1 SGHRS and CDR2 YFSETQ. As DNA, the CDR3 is TGCGCCAGCAGCTCTCTACAGGGTTTTAACTATGGCTACACCTTC. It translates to CASSSLQGFNYGYTF.

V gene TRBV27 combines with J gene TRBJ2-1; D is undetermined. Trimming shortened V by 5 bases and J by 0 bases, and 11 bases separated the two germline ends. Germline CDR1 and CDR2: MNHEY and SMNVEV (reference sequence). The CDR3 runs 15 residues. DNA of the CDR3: TGTGCCAGCAGTGCAGAAGTGAGCTCCTACAATGAGCAGTTCTTC. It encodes CASSAEVSSYNEQFF.

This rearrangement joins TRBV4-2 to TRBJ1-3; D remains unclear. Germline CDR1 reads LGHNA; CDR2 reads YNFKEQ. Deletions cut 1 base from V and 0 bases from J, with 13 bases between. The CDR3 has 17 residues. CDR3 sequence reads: CASSQGPGISSGNTIYF. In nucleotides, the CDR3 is TGTGCCAGCAGCCAAGGGCCGGGCATCAGCTCTGGAAACACCATATATTTT.

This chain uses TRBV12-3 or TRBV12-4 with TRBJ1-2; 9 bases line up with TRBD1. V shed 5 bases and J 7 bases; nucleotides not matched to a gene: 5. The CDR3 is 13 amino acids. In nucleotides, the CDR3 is TGTGCCAGCAGTCCCGGGACAGGGAGTGGCTACACCTTC. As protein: CASSPGTGSGYTF.

Here the CDR3 reads CASSVGRAYGYTF. The CDR3 DNA is TGTGCCAGCAGCGTAGGACGGGCCTATGGCTACACCTTC. The chain is built from TRBV27 and TRBJ1-2, with no clear D. The CDR3 covers 13 residues. The V gene's germline CDR1 is MNHEY and CDR2 SMNVEV (reference sequence). V was cut by 6 bases and J by 4 bases, with 12 bases left in between.

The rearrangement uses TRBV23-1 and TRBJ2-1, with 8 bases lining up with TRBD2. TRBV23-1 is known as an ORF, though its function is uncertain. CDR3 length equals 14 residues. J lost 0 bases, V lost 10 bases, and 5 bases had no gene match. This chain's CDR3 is CAIRGGGSYNEQFF. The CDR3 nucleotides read TGCGCCATCCGGGGGGGAGGCTCCTACAATGAGCAGTTCTTC.

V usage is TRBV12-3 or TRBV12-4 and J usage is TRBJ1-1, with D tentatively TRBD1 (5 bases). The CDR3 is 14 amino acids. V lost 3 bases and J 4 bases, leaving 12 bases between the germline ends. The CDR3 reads CASSLVLGGTEAFF. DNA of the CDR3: TGTGCCAGCAGTTTGGTTTTGGGGGGCACTGAAGCTTTCTTT.

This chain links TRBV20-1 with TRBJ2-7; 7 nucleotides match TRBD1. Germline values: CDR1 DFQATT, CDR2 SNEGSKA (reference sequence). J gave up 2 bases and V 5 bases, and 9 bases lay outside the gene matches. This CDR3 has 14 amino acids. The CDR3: CSALNRDSTYEQYF. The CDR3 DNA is TGCAGTGCTCTAAACCGGGACAGCACCTACGAGCAGTACTTC.